The source of this TCR beta chain is a study of Graves' ophthalmopathy and Graves' hyperthyroidism (dated by TCRdb to 2016 to 2018). About the study as a whole: Peripheral blood was collected at initial diagnosis, prior to any treatment. The study used signatures of the TCR beta repertoire to tell Graves' ophthalmopathy apart from Graves' hyperthyroidism and to predict which patients would progress to ophthalmopathy. In total, some 140 blood samples were TCR-sequenced: approximately 40 ophthalmopathy, under 80 hyperthyroidism and around 17 hyperthyroidism-to-ophthalmopathy patients. To explore V-J signatures distinguishing ophthalmopathy from hyperthyroidism, a discovery set of 100 or so patients (around 44 ophthalmopathy, over 55 stable hyperthyroidism) was enrolled. An independent validation cohort comprised 18 hyperthyroidism patients and 15 to 17 patients who later progressed from hyperthyroidism to ophthalmopathy. In five or six hyperthyroidism patients, T-cell repertoires of thyroid tissue and blood were compared. After sampling, hyperthyroidism patients received methimazole starting at 30 mg daily, and ophthalmopathy patients received high-dose intravenous methylprednisolone. Overall results and qualifications from the work: In cross-validation, the 13-signature model distinguished ophthalmopathy from stable hyperthyroidism with nearly 90% sensitivity and 81.08% specificity, and in the test set the corresponding values were roughly 80% and 76%. Sample size was not statistically predetermined, and group allocation was not concealed from the investigators. In validation, the model predicted ophthalmopathy progression with less than 71% sensitivity and less than 80% specificity; about a dozen predicted patients were CT-confirmed with GO in a median of around 6 months. Most expanded thyroid clonotypes with a frequency above 0.001 also appeared in blood, which suggests that blood repertoires may reflect the immune response in the thyroid.

Trimming costs V 5 bases and J 3 bases, and their ends lie 9 bases apart. In the germline V gene, CDR1 corresponds to KGHDR and CDR2 to SFDVKD. Measured from the cysteine to the phenylalanine, the CDR3 is 14 residues long. The kept DNA is CDR3 alone, 42 bases in frame from the first base. This clonotype has ten or more counts. The clone's antigen remains unknown. No much larger clone exists at a distance of one base, and base qualities are not known. For repertoire sequencing, the TCR beta CDR3 regions were amplified from RNA transcripts. A first-round RT-PCR used HTBI primers with the Qiagen OneStep RT-PCR kit, followed by a second-round multiplex PCR, size selection and purification. Sequencing of the libraries was carried out on an Illumina HiSeq2000 in paired-end mode with 100 bp reads. Per the authors' processing: SOAPnuke was used to process the reads, throwing out any read that had adapters, had uncalled bases, had a mean Phred below 15, or lacked an exact constant-primer or identifier match. COPE v1.2.5 was used to merge the high-quality paired reads. Each unique nucleotide sequence was defined as a clonotype, and clonotypes were aligned to IMGT TRB V, D and J references with MiTCR v1.1. Analysis was restricted to V-J combinations with a frequency above 0.0001, which covered over 98% of repertoires. For each V-J combination, a TCR clonal expansion and chaos score was defined as F50 clonal expansion divided by the chaos observed in the TCRdist matrix. Welch's t-statistics and random forest were used to reduce features to approximately 13 V-J combinations, which were fed into a naive Bayes classifier. The Morisita-Horn index was used to measure how similar the thyroid and blood repertoires were. In-frame beta chains were kept once TCRdb had trimmed the public reads at Q25 with fastp and called clones with MiXCR. Duplicate CDR3 protein sequences are folded into a single record with the most common DNA and genes. It is TCRdb's table, rather than the study itself, that gives the V and J calls and clone size. This sample gives around 600,000 distinct CDR3 sequences in total; about 41% of them show up just once. The top ten clonotypes cover more than 2.5% of the sample.

Patients with ophthalmopathy had moderately to severely active disease, with a Clinical Activity Score of 3 or more, a NOSPECS grade of 4 or more, and a disease duration of less than 3 months. Patients with other autoimmune diseases, uncontrolled infections, pregnancy or lactation were excluded. Diagnosis was based on clinical symptoms, serum thyroxine, TRAb, thyroid ultrasound and orbital computed tomography. Using Ficoll-Paque density gradient centrifugation, PBMCs were isolated from about 9.4 ml of fresh peripheral blood. Total RNA was extracted with Trizol reagent and quality-checked on an Agilent 2100 Bioanalyzer.

The sequencing input was peripheral blood. The chain joins TRBV24-1 to TRBJ2-2; no D gene call is confident. The clonotype originates from an adult man with Graves' ophthalmopathy. The DNA sequence reads TGTGCCACCAGTGCCATAGGATACACCGGGGAGCTGTTTTTT. Protein translation: CATSAIGYTGELFF.